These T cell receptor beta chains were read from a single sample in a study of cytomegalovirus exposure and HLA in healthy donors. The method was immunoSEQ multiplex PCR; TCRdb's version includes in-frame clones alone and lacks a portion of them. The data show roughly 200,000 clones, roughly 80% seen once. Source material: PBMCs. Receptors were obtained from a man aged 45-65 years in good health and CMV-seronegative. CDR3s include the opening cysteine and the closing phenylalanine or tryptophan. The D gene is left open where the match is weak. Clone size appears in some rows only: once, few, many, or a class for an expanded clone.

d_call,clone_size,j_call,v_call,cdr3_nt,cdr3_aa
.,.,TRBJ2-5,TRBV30,TGTGCCTGGAGCCAGGGAGAGACCCAGTACTTC,CAWSQGETQYF
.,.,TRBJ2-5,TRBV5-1,TGCGCCAGCAGCAGGGGAGGATTTGAGGAGACCCAGTACTTC,CASSRGGFEETQYF
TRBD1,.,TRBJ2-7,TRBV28,TGTGCCAGCAGTTTGGGTGGGACAGGAAGCTCCTACGAGCAGTACTTC,CASSLGGTGSSYEQYF
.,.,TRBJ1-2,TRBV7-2,TGTGCCAGCAGCCGCTCTTCGGGGGGGAATGGCTACACCTTC,CASSRSSGGNGYTF
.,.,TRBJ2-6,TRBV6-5,TGTGCCAGCAGTTCGACAGACTCTGGGGCCAACGTCCTGACTTTC,CASSSTDSGANVLTF
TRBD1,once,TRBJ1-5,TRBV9,TGTGCCAGCAGCGTTGGACAGGGCGATCAGCCCCAGCATTTT,CASSVGQGDQPQHF
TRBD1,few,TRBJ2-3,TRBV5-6,TGTGCCAGCAGCTTGGCGACAGGGGGCACAGATACGCAGTATTTT,CASSLATGGTDTQYF
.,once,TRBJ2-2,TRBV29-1,TGCAGCGTGGCCCAGCGGAACACCGGGGAGCTGTTTTTT,CSVAQRNTGELFF
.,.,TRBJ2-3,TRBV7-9,TGTTCCGGTCAGGCTAATCTCGCAGATACGCAGTATTTT,CSGQANLADTQYF
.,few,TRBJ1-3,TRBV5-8,TGTGCCAGCAGCTCCCGACAGGTCATCTCTGGAAACACCATATATTTT,CASSSRQVISGNTIYF
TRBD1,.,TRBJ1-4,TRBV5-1,TGCGCCAGCAGCCTGGGACAGGGTAATGAAAAACTGTTTTTT,CASSLGQGNEKLFF
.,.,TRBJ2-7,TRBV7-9,TGTTCCAGCAGCTTAGTAGGGGTCAACGAGCAGTACTTC,CSSSLVGVNEQYF
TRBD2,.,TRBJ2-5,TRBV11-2,TGTGCCAGCAGCCCCGGTTCTGTGGCAGCGGGAGGCTCCGTTGAGACCCAGTACTTC,CASSPGSVAAGGSVETQYF
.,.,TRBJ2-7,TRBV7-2,TGTGCCAGCAGCTCAGACTCCCGCACCTACGAGCAGTACTTC,CASSSDSRTYEQYF
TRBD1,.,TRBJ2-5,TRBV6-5,TGTGCCAGCAGTCGCGGGACAGGGTACCAAGAGACCCAGTACTTC,CASSRGTGYQETQYF
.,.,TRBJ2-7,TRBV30,TGTGCCTGGGGTGTACAACTGGTGGGGGGCGAGCAGTACTTC,CAWGVQLVGGEQYF